Below are 2 T cell receptor beta chains sequenced from a single sample in a study of blood T cell repertoires in COVID-19. Data came from immunoSEQ multiplex PCR; TCRdb stores just in-frame clones and leaves some out. The sample lists some 70,000 clones, roughly 83% occurring once. Sequenced input: peripheral blood. All receptors come from a man at least 80 years old with acute or convalescent COVID-19.

Worth noting for this clone: Sequence at one end of the junction differs from germline and may be a read error. The chain joins TRBV7-7 to TRBJ2-1; tentatively, D is TRBD2 (8 bases). CDR1 and CDR2 (germline): SSHAT, FNYEAQ (reference sequence). There are 14 residues in the CDR3. CDR3 amino acids: CASSLAGTGVEQFF. CDR3 coding DNA: TGTGCTAGCAGCTTAGCGGGAACAGGGGTTGAGCAGTTCTTC.

The chain recombines TRBV4-1 with TRBJ1-1, with D unclear. The CDR3 runs to 14 residues. Between the trimmed V and J ends, which lost 4 bases and 3 bases, there was a span of 12 bases. The germline gives CDR1 MGHRA, CDR2 YSYEKL. The DNA of the CDR3 is TGCGCCAGCAGCCCAACCCCGGTCCACACTGAAGCTTTCTTT. Translating it yields CASSPTPVHTEAFF.